A single TCR beta chain is shown here with its context. Its antigen is unknown. Qualities for individual bases were not recorded, and no much larger clone is one base off. CDR1 and CDR2, per the germline V gene, are MDHEN and SYDVKM. Germline trimming amounts to 6 bases on V and 5 bases on J, with 10 as the count of junction bases outside the gene matches. From its cysteine to its phenylalanine, the CDR3 spans 16 amino acids. The CDR3 DNA has 48 bases and is translated from base 1. The entire amount of isolated RNA was reverse transcribed using the High Capacity cDNA Reverse Transcription Kit, so the sequenced TCRB transcripts were expressed ones. Deep immunoSEQ sequencing was performed on naive, central memory and regulatory T cell samples, with an average of roughly 3.3 million total reads per sample. Sorted cells were lysed in RLT buffer, and RNA was extracted using DNase-treated RNeasy Micro or Mini kits according to cell number. Each cell subset was processed on its own to prevent cross-contamination, while patient and healthy donor samples were processed together. The immunoSEQ multiplex PCR was used to amplify TCRB sequences from cDNA, yielding 87-bp fragments that span the CDR3 region. Sequencing of the amplicons was performed on the Illumina HiSeq platform. The authors processed their data as follows. PCR bias was computationally corrected using synthetic template baselines, reads within Hamming distance 2 were collapsed, and singletons that could not be merged were discarded. Reads were aligned against IMGT so that V, D and J genes, CDR3 length and insertions or deletions at six rearrangement sites could be assigned. Within each subset, clonotype counts were normalized to sorted cell number, and only after that were true diversity and Gini coefficients computed with the tcR R package. Repertoire sharing was quantified using the overlap coefficient calculated on TCRB nucleotide sequences. Out-of-frame TCRB sequences from naive cells were analyzed as a proxy for the pre-selection repertoire. TCRdb re-hosts the immuneACCESS table, in-frame sequences only. Its copies lack some clones; in the studies checked, an unresolved V gene accounts for under half of them, and the cause for the rest is not known. The V and J calls and clone size are taken from that table; D and trimming were inferred from the DNA. This sample comprises 300,000 to 350,000 clones, about 13% of them detected only once. The ten biggest clones cover roughly 0.016% of the sample.

The data were taken from a study of beta chain features in type 1 diabetes (dated by TCRdb to the late 2010s). Turning to the overall study: No differences in mean age, gender distribution, total cell number or subset yield were found between patients and healthy donors. The study compared the TCRB repertoires of sorted circulating CD4+ T cell subsets in recently diagnosed type 1 diabetes patients with those in matched healthy donors. A total of 107,917,701 sorted cells were examined across all samples, and a strong correlation was observed between cell number per subset and RNA yield. Naive and central memory subsets were obtained from all 30 or so donors, but regulatory and stem cell-like memory subsets were isolated from only 8 patients and 8 healthy donors.

Each donor gave one peripheral blood draw, roughly 120 mL on average, collected into heparinised tubes. Naive, central memory, regulatory and stem cell-like memory CD4+ T cells were sorted on a BD FACSAria II using a panel including CD45RO, CCR7, CD25, CD127, CD95 and CD27. Purity was above 95% for every sorted population. Right away, PBMCs were isolated by Lymphoprep density gradient centrifugation and were stained directly, with no culture step. So that batch effects would be minimized, each experiment stained and sorted samples in pairs, pairing one healthy donor with one patient. Beyond this particular receptor, the publication reports: Type 1 diabetes patients showed a moderate but significant shortening of TCRB CDR3 length in all four CD4+ subsets. Naive, central memory and regulatory TCRB repertoires appeared to be more alike among patients than among healthy donors. Fewer insertions and more nucleotide deletions at VDJ recombination sites were observed in patients with type 1 diabetes, implying thymic rearrangement abnormalities. PCR might favor shorter templates, but patient and control samples were amplified and corrected together, so any skew would affect both groups equally. Because cDNA was sequenced instead of genomic DNA, activated cells with high expression could be over-represented, although the groups did not differ in activation or CD3 levels. HLA sub-analyses involved small numbers of individuals, so any influence of HLA type on TCRB rearrangement remained unresolved.

The TCR comes from a woman aged 18-29 years with type 1 diabetes. The V and J segments used are TRBV28 and TRBJ2-2; the central 9 bases match TRBD1. Sequences were obtained from naive CD4+ T cells from blood. What the cell subset or site label conveys for this sample: true naive CD4+ T cells. The DNA sequence is TGTGCCAGCAGGGCGGGGACAGGGATGAGGACCGGGGAGCTGTTTTTT. This yields the protein CASRAGTGMRTGELFF.